This T cell receptor (beta chain) was recovered during a study of response to subunit inactivated influenza vaccine. Study outcomes and limitations: Authors suggested seasonal influenza vaccinations each recruit few new T cells.

On this clonotype: Its antigen is still unknown.

From the RT-PCR reads, TCRdb called clonotypes with MiXCR, one entry per CDR3 protein. The table lists roughly 700,000 distinct CDR3 sequences, about a sixth of them singletons. V lost 0 bases and J lost 9, with 10 bases in between. The CDR3 is 12 amino acids. Germline lookup yields CDR1 SGHKS and CDR2 YYEKEE (reference sequence). Sequences were derived from PBMCs from blood, sampled about 13 days after vaccination. The chain links TRBV5-5 to TRBJ2-7; D may be TRBD1 or TRBD2 (6 bases each). This sequence was found in a man aged 50-60 years who received an inactivated influenza vaccine. The CDR3, as DNA: TGTGCCAGCAGCTTGGTAGGGGGAGGGCAGTACTTC. Translated, it gives CASSLVGGGQYF.